This T cell receptor (beta chain) was identified in a study of T cell repertoires in cytomegalovirus infection. Broader study findings: Cumulative public TCR beta family frequency identified CMV carriers with the relevant HLA.

The germline gives CDR1 SGHDT, CDR2 YYEEEE. V was pared by 4 bases and J by 7 bases, with 24 bases between. CDR3 length: 17 amino acids. TCRdb re-called the reads through MiXCR, storing one row per CDR3 protein. The top ten clones hold about 74% of a sample with 90,000 to 120,000 distinct CDR3 sequences, 42% of them seen once. Turning to this clonotype: Its antigen is not identified.

The receptor was isolated from a human donor in good health (CMV status not recorded). Some clones in this sample may be carry-over from other donors' samples. The chain links TRBV5-6 to TRBJ2-1, with D perhaps matching TRBD2 (6 bases). This specimen consisted of CD8+ T cells from cultured PBMCs, obtained from culture after CMV antigen stimulation. CDR3 protein: CASSSSTRQEGWNEQFF. The CDR3 bases are TGTGCCAGCAGCAGCTCCACAAGGCAGGAGGGATGGAATGAGCAGTTCTTC.